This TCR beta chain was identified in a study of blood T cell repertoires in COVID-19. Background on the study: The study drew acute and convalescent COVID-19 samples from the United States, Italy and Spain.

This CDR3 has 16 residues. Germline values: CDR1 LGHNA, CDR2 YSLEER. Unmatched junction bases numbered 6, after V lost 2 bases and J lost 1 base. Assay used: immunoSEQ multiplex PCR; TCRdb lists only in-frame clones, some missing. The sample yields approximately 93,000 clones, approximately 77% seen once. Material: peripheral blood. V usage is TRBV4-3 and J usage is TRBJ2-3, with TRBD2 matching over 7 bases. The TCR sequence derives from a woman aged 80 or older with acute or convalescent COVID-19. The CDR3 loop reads CASSQSGTAGTDTQYF. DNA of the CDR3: TGCGCCAGCAGCCAAAGCGGGACGGCCGGCACAGATACGCAGTATTTT.